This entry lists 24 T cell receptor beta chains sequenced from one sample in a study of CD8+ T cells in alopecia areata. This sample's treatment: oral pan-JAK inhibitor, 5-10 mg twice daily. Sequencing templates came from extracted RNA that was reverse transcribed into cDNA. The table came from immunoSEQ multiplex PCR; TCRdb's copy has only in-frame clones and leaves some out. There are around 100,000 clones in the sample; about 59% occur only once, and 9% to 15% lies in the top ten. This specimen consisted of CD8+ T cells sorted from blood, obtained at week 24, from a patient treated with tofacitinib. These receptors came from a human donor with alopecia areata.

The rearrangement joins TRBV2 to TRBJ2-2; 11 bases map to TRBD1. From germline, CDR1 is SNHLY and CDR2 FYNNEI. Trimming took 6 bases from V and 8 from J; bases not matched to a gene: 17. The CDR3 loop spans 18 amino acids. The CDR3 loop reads CASRGTGGTVELSGELFF. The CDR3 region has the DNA TGTGCCAGCAGAGGGACAGGGGGGACCGTCGAATTATCTGGGGAGCTGTTTTTT. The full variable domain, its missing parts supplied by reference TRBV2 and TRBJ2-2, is EPEVTQTPSHQVTQMGQEVILRCVPISNHLYFYWYRQILGQKVEFLVSFYNNEISEKSEIFDDQFSVERPDGSNFTLKIRSTKLEDSAMYFCASRGTGGTVELSGELFFGEGSRLTVL.

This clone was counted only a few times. CDR3 bases: TGTGCCAGCAGCTCCGAGGGGGCCCGTTACGAGCAGTACTTC. This gives the protein CASSSEGARYEQYF. The rearrangement joins TRBV7-9 to TRBJ2-7, with 7 nucleotides matching TRBD1. J lost 4 bases, V lost 4 bases, and 7 bases had no gene match. The CDR3 has 14 residues. The germline gives CDR1 SEHNR, CDR2 FQNEAQ (reference sequence).

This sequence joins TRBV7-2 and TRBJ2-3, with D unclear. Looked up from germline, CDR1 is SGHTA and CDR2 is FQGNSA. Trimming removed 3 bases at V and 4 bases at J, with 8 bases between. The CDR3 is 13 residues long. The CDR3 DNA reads TGTGCCAGCAGCTTGACCGCCCCAGATACGCAGTATTTT. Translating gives CASSLTAPDTQYF.

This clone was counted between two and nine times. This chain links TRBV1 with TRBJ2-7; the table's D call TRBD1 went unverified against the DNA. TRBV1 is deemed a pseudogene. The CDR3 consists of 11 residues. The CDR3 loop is CTSRDTYEQYF. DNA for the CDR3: TGCACCAGCAGGGACACCTACGAGCAGTACTTC.

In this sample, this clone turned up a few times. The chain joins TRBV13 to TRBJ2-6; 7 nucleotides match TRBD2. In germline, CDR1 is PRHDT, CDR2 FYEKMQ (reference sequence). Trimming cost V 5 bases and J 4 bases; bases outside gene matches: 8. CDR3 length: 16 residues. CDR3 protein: CASSPASGAGANVLTF. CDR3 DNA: TGTGCCAGCAGCCCCGCCAGCGGGGCCGGGGCCAACGTCCTGACTTTC.

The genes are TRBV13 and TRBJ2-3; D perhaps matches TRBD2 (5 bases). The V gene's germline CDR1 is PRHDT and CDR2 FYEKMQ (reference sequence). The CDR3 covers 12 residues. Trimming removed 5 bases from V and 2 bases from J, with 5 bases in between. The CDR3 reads CASSDYTDTQYF. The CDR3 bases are TGTGCCAGCAGCGACTACACAGATACGCAGTATTTT. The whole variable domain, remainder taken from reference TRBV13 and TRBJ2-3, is AAGVIQSPRHLIKEKRETATLKCYPIPRHDTVYWYQQGPGQDPQFLISFYEKMQSDKGSIPDRFSAQQFSDYHSELNMSSLELGDSALYFCASSDYTDTQYFGPGTRLTVL.

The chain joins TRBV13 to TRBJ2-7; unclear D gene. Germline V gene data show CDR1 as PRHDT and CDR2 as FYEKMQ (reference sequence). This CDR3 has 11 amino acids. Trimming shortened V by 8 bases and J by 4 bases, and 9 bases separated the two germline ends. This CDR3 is CASGDSYEQYF. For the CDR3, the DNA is TGTGCCAGCGGGGATTCGTACGAGCAGTACTTC.

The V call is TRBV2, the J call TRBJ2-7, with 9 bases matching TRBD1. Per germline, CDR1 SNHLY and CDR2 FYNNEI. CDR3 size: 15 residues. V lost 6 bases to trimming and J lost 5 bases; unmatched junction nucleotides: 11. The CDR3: CASSASGTGWNEQYF. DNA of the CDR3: TGTGCCAGCAGCGCTTCCGGGACAGGGTGGAACGAGCAGTACTTC.

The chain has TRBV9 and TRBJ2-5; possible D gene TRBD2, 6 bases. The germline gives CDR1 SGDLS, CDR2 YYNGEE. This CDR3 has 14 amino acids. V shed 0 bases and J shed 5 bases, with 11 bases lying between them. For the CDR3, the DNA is TGTGCCAGCAGCGTAGAGGTTCGGGAGGAGACCCAGTACTTC. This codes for CASSVEVREETQYF.

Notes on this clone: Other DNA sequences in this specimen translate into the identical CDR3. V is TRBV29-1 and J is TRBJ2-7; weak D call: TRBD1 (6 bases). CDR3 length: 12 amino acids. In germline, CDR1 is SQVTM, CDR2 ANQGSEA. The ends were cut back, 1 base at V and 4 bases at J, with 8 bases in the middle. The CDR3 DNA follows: TGCAGCGTTGAAGGCAGGGGATACGAGCAGTACTTC. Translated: CSVEGRGYEQYF.

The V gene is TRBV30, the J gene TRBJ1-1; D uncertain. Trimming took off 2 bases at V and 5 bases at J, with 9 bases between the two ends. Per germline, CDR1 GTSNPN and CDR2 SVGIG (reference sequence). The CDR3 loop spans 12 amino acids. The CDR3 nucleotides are TGTGCCTGGAGTCGCACGGGAACTGAAGCTTTCTTT. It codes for CAWSRTGTEAFF.

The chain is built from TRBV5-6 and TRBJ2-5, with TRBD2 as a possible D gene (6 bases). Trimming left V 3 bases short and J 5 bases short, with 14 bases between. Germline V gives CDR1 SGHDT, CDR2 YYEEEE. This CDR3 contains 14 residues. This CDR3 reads CASSYGGWLETQYF. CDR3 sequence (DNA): TGTGCCAGCAGCTACGGGGGTTGGTTGGAGACCCAGTACTTC.

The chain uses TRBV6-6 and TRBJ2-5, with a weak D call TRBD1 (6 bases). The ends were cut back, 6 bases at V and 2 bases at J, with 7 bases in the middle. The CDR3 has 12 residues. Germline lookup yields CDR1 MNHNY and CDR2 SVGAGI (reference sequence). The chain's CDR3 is CASRDRQETQYF. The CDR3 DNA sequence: TGTGCCAGCAGGGACAGACAAGAGACCCAGTACTTC.

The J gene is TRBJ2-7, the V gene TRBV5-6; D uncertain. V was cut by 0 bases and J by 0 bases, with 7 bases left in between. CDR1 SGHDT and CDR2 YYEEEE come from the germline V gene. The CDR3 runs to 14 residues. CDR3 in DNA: TGTGCCAGCAGCTTGGAAAGGAGCTCCTACGAGCAGTACTTC. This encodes CASSLERSSYEQYF.

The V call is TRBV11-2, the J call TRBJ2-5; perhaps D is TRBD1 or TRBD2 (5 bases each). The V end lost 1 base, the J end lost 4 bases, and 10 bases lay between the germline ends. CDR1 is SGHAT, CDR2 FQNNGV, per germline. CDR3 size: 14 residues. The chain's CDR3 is CASSLGDAGETQYF. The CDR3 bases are TGTGCCAGCAGCTTAGGGGACGCAGGAGAGACCCAGTACTTC.

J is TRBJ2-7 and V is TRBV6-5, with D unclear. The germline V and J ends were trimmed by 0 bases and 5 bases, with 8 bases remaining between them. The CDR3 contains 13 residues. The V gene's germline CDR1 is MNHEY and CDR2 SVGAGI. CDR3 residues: CASSYSATNEQYF. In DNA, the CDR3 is TGTGCCAGCAGTTACTCAGCGACAAACGAGCAGTACTTC.

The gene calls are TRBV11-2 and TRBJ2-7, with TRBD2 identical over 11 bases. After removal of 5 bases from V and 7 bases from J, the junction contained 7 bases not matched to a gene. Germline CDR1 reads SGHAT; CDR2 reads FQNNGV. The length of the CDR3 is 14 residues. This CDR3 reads CASSVTSGGGEQYF. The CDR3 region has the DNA TGTGCCAGCAGCGTTACTAGCGGGGGCGGGGAGCAGTACTTC.

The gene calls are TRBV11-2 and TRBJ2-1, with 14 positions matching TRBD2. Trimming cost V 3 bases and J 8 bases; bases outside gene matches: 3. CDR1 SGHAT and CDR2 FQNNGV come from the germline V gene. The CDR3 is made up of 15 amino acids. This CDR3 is CASSLTSGGAYEQFF. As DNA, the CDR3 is TGTGCCAGCAGCTTGACTAGCGGGGGGGCCTATGAGCAGTTCTTC.

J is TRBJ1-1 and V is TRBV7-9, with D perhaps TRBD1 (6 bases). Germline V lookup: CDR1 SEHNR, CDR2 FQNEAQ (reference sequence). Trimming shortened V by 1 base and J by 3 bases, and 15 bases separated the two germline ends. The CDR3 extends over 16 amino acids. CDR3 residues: CASSLVGGRDDTEAFF. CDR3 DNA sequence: TGTGCCAGCAGCTTAGTAGGGGGAAGGGACGACACTGAAGCTTTCTTT.

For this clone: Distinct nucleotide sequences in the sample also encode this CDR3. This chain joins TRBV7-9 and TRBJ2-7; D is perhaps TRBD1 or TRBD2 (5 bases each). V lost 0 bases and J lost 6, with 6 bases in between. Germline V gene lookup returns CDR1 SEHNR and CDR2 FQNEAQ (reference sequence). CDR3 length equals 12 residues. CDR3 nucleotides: TGTGCCAGCAGCTTAGCTGGGGGCGAGCAGTACTTC. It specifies CASSLAGGEQYF.

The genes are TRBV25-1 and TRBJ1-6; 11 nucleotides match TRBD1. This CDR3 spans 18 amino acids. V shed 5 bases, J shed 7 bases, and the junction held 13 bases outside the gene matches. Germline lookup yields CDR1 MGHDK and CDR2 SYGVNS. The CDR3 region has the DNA TGTGCCAGCAGTTATACCGGGACAGGGGGACTATGGAATTCACCCCTCCACTTT. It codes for CASSYTGTGGLWNSPLHF.

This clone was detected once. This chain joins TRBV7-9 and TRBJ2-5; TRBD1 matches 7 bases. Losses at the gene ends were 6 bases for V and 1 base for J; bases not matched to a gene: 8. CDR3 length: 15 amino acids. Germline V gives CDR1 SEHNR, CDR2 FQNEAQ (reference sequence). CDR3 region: CASRPTGKSQETQYF. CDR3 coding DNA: TGTGCCAGCAGACCGACAGGGAAATCCCAAGAGACCCAGTACTTC.

The CDR3, as DNA: TGTGCCAGCAGCCAAGTATCTAACACTGAAGCTTTCTTT. Protein product: CASSQVSNTEAFF. The chain is built from TRBV4-2 and TRBJ1-1; D is ambiguous. Trimming removed 1 base from V and 2 bases from J, with 5 bases in between. Germline CDR1 and CDR2: LGHNA and YNFKEQ. CDR3 length: 13 amino acids.

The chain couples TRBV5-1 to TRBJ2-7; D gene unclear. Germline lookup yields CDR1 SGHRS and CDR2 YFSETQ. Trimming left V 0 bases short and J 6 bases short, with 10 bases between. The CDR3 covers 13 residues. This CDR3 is CASSLVQDREQYF. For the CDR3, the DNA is TGCGCCAGCAGCTTGGTCCAGGACCGCGAGCAGTACTTC.